This T cell receptor beta chain was recorded in a study of T cell responses to AZD1222 COVID-19 vaccine. Study observations and caveats: Two AZD1222 doses significantly raised spike-specific TCR breadth and depth over controls. Most donors were white British, females outnumbered males, and clonal diversity was possibly underestimated. CD4 TCRs associated with vaccination spanned spike, dominating at 160-218 and 743-854.

The germline gives CDR1 SGHVS, CDR2 FNYEAQ. Trimming stripped 1 base from V and 2 bases from J, with 15 bases between. The CDR3 covers 17 residues. TCRdb keeps only in-frame clones here, not all; method: immunoSEQ multiplex PCR. The table lists 150,000 or so clones, 91% of them singletons. The table lists this clone with a count of one. Its target is not known. The origin of this receptor is an adult who received the AZD1222 COVID-19 vaccine. This chain joins TRBV7-6 and TRBJ1-5, with D tentatively TRBD1 (6 bases). The sequences come from peripheral blood, collected 28 days after the second AZD1222 dose. CDR3 coding DNA: TGTGCCAGCAGCTTAGGAGGGGGGGGGCAGGGCAATCAGCCCCAGCATTTT. This encodes CASSLGGGGQGNQPQHF.